This TCR beta chain appears in the sequencing data of a study of T cell repertoires in cytomegalovirus infection. Across the study: A matching HLA type, together with CMV infection, was signaled by public TCR beta signatures. Broader study findings: People with CMV and the relevant HLA were identified by cumulative public TCR beta family frequency.

The CDR3 loop spans 15 amino acids. V lost 4 bases to trimming and J lost 1 base, with 8 bases between them. Germline V gene sequence: CDR1 SGHVT, CDR2 SQSDAQ. Comments on this clonotype: What it binds is not known.

Via MiXCR, TCRdb re-called the reads, giving one row per CDR3 protein. The repertoire includes about 230,000 distinct CDR3 sequences, about 5.9% of them detected once, and 6.5% sits in the top ten. The chain combines TRBV7-4 with TRBJ2-6; no clear D. The source is a human donor in good health (CMV status not recorded). Some clones in this sample may be carry-over from other donors' samples. Sequences were obtained from PBMCs. The CDR3 sequence: CASSSVRSGANVLTF. CDR3 nucleotides: TGTGCCAGCAGCTCCGTTCGATCTGGGGCCAACGTCCTGACTTTC.